The T cell receptor (beta chain) under discussion was sequenced for a study of T-cell memory formation after mild COVID-19. General observations from the study: The study found contracting CD4+ clones mainly in CM and EM and contracting CD8+ clones in EMRA. Cross-reactive memory appears to have joined, as suggested by some responding clones showing up in pre-infection memory.

5'RACE with constant-segment primers yielded barcoded, UMI-tagged TCR alpha and TCR beta cDNA libraries. TCRdb used MiXCR to reprocess the 5' RACE reads, holding one entry per CDR3 protein. This table has just over 150,000 distinct CDR3 sequences, roughly 28% appearing once. For this clonotype: Its cognate antigen is unknown.

Sequencing was performed on PBMCs or a T cell subset sorted from them (not recorded which). The origin of this receptor is an adult woman who had mild COVID-19 (a few samples of this study predate the infection). Cell type and time point are not known.

The CDR3 nucleotides are TGCAGTGCTAAAGACAGGCGACACTCCTACGAGCAGTACTTC. Its protein is CSAKDRRHSYEQYF. The chain uses TRBV20-1 and TRBJ2-7, with D possibly matching TRBD1 (6 bases). V dropped 4 bases and J dropped 0 bases, with 13 bases sitting between them. The germline CDR1 and CDR2 sequences are DFQATT and SNEGSKA (reference sequence). The CDR3 consists of 14 residues.